A selection of T cell receptor beta chains follows, all from one sample in a study of shared clonotypes between healthy human individuals. The data were produced by immunoSEQ multiplex PCR, yet TCRdb's version contains in-frame clones alone and is incomplete. The sample consists of some 500,000 clones, about 80% of them appearing once. Sequenced sample: PBMCs. These receptors all stem from a woman in her thirties or forties in good health. Some clones in this sample may be carry-over from other donors' samples. CDR3s include the opening cysteine and the closing phenylalanine or tryptophan. Each record gives: D gene, clone size, V gene, CDR3 length, J gene, CDR3 protein, CDR3 DNA. D genes are given only for firm matches. Clone size, where shown, is once, few, many, or a class for clones that have expanded.

D: NA; size: NA; V: TRBV25-1; length: 13; J: TRBJ2-7; CDR3: CASSAPMRSEQYF; DNA: TGTGCCAGCAGTGCCCCCATGCGGTCCGAGCAGTACTTC
D: NA; size: NA; V: TRBV18; length: 11; J: TRBJ2-3; CDR3: CASSRTDTQYF; DNA: TGTGCCAGCTCGCGAACAGATACGCAGTATTTT
D: TRBD2; size: NA; V: TRBV14; length: 15; J: TRBJ2-1; CDR3: CASSRRASGYNEQFF; DNA: TGTGCCAGCAGCCGTAGGGCTAGCGGGTACAATGAGCAGTTCTTC
D: TRBD1; size: NA; V: TRBV28; length: 14; J: TRBJ2-3; CDR3: CASRTGTATDTQYF; DNA: TGTGCCAGCAGGACCGGGACAGCGACAGATACGCAGTATTTT
D: NA; size: once; V: TRBV15; length: 13; J: TRBJ2-5; CDR3: CATKLDSQETQYF; DNA: TGTGCCACCAAGTTGGACAGCCAAGAGACCCAGTACTTC
D: NA; size: NA; V: TRBV4-1; length: 16; J: TRBJ2-2; CDR3: CASSQQVLGLGGELFF; DNA: TGCGCCAGCAGCCAACAGGTTCTGGGTTTAGGCGGGGAGCTGTTTTTT
D: TRBD1; size: NA; V: TRBV27; length: 15; J: TRBJ2-1; CDR3: CASSFPGTGRNEQFF; DNA: TGTGCCAGCAGTTTCCCCGGGACAGGGCGAAATGAGCAGTTCTTC
D: NA; size: NA; V: TRBV5-1; length: 14; J: TRBJ1-6; CDR3: CASSQDGNNSPLHF; DNA: TGCGCCAGCAGCCAGGACGGAAATAATTCACCCCTCCACTTT
D: NA; size: NA; V: TRBV6-1; length: 16; J: TRBJ1-2; CDR3: CASSESIGIPNYGYTF; DNA: TGTGCCAGCAGTGAAAGTATAGGGATCCCAAACTATGGCTACACCTTC
D: NA; size: NA; V: TRBV7-2; length: 14; J: TRBJ1-1; CDR3: CASSLTATDTEAFF; DNA: TGTGCCAGCAGCTTAACCGCGACAGACACTGAAGCTTTCTTT
D: NA; size: few; V: TRBV19; length: 14; J: TRBJ1-1; CDR3: CASSTRVMNTEAFF; DNA: TGTGCCAGTAGTACGAGAGTCATGAACACTGAAGCTTTCTTT
D: TRBD2; size: once; V: TRBV19; length: 14; J: TRBJ2-5; CDR3: CASSRGGNQETQYF; DNA: TGTGCCAGTAGTAGGGGGGGGAACCAAGAGACCCAGTACTTC
D: TRBD1; size: NA; V: TRBV4-2; length: 15; J: TRBJ1-1; CDR3: CASSPQDRANTEAFF; DNA: TGTGCCAGCAGCCCCCAGGACAGGGCCAACACTGAAGCTTTCTTT
D: NA; size: once; V: TRBV19; length: 14; J: TRBJ1-1; CDR3: CASSIVLAGIEAFF; DNA: TGTGCCAGTAGTATAGTTCTGGCAGGGATTGAAGCTTTCTTT
D: TRBD1; size: NA; V: TRBV11-2; length: 16; J: TRBJ2-2; CDR3: CASSFTGGLFSGELFF; DNA: TGTGCCAGCAGCTTTACAGGGGGCCTGTTTTCCGGGGAGCTGTTTTTT
D: NA; size: NA; V: TRBV20-1; length: 11; J: TRBJ2-7; CDR3: CSAPVSYEQYF; DNA: TGCAGTGCTCCCGTTTCCTACGAGCAGTACTTC
D: TRBD1; size: NA; V: TRBV19; length: 14; J: TRBJ2-7; CDR3: CASRETGKVYEQYF; DNA: TGTGCCAGTAGAGAGACAGGGAAAGTCTACGAGCAGTACTTC
D: NA; size: NA; V: TRBV7-2; length: 17; J: TRBJ2-2; CDR3: CASSLMSGGHGTGELFF; DNA: TGTGCCAGCAGCTTGATGTCCGGGGGTCATGGCACCGGGGAGCTGTTTTTT
D: TRBD1; size: many; V: TRBV30; length: 15; J: TRBJ1-4; CDR3: CAWGPQTGLREKLFF; DNA: TGTGCCTGGGGCCCCCAGACAGGGCTTAGGGAAAAACTGTTTTTT
D: TRBD1; size: NA; V: TRBV18; length: 16; J: TRBJ2-5; CDR3: CASSPPDRGRRETQYF; DNA: TGTGCCAGCTCACCGCCGGACAGGGGGCGAAGAGAGACCCAGTACTTC
D: NA; size: NA; V: TRBV30; length: 13; J: TRBJ2-1; CDR3: CAWDPSSYNEQFF; DNA: TGTGCCTGGGACCCTAGCTCCTACAATGAGCAGTTCTTC
D: NA; size: NA; V: TRBV4-1; length: 14; J: TRBJ2-1; CDR3: CASSQEGQGLEQFF; DNA: TGCGCCAGCAGCCAAGAGGGACAAGGTCTTGAGCAGTTCTTC
D: NA; size: once; V: TRBV9; length: 14; J: TRBJ2-1; CDR3: CASSVVPSINEQFF; DNA: TGTGCCAGCAGCGTAGTTCCTAGCATCAATGAGCAGTTCTTC
D: TRBD1; size: NA; V: TRBV11-2; length: 14; J: TRBJ1-1; CDR3: CASSSLRGHTEAFF; DNA: TGTGCCAGCAGCTCCCTCAGGGGGCATACTGAAGCTTTCTTT
D: NA; size: NA; V: TRBV5-1; length: 11; J: TRBJ2-5; CDR3: CASSDTETQYF; DNA: TGCGCCAGCAGCGATACAGAGACCCAGTACTTC
D: TRBD1; size: NA; V: TRBV4-3; length: 14; J: TRBJ2-1; CDR3: CASSQETGDGEQFF; DNA: TGCGCCAGCAGCCAGGAAACAGGGGATGGTGAGCAGTTCTTC
D: TRBD1; size: NA; V: TRBV18; length: 14; J: TRBJ1-1; CDR3: CASSPGQTDTEAFF; DNA: TGTGCCAGCTCACCGGGACAGACAGACACTGAAGCTTTCTTT
D: NA; size: NA; V: TRBV18; length: 16; J: TRBJ2-3; CDR3: CASSPGRAASTDTQYF; DNA: TGTGCCAGCTCACCCGGGCGAGCGGCTAGCACAGATACGCAGTATTTT
D: NA; size: few; V: TRBV27; length: 13; J: TRBJ2-1; CDR3: CASSPLQTNEQFF; DNA: TGTGCCAGCAGTCCCCTACAAACCAATGAGCAGTTCTTC
D: NA; size: NA; V: TRBV6-5; length: 14; J: TRBJ1-5; CDR3: CASRDVDSNQPQHF; DNA: TGTGCCAGCCGGGACGTCGATTCCAATCAGCCCCAGCATTTT
D: NA; size: NA; V: TRBV6-5; length: 14; J: TRBJ2-7; CDR3: CAIKPGHRSYEQYF; DNA: TGTGCCATCAAACCGGGACACCGCTCCTACGAGCAGTACTTC
D: NA; size: NA; V: TRBV30; length: 15; J: TRBJ2-1; CDR3: CAWIIPGVTIDEQFF; DNA: TGTGCCTGGATCATCCCTGGGGTTACGATCGATGAGCAGTTCTTC
D: NA; size: NA; V: TRBV7-8; length: 13; J: TRBJ2-7; CDR3: CASRRGFLEGQYF; DNA: TGTGCCAGCAGGCGGGGCTTTTTAGAGGGGCAGTACTTC
D: NA; size: NA; V: TRBV9; length: 16; J: TRBJ2-3; CDR3: CASSPRQAGITDTQYF; DNA: TGTGCCAGCAGCCCACGCCAGGCTGGGATCACAGATACGCAGTATTTT
D: NA; size: NA; V: TRBV29-1; length: 12; J: TRBJ1-2; CDR3: CSVVGAGSGYTF; DNA: TGCAGCGTTGTTGGGGCAGGTTCGGGCTACACCTTC
D: TRBD2; size: NA; V: TRBV5-1; length: 14; J: TRBJ2-3; CDR3: CASRLAGLTDTQYF; DNA: TGCGCCAGCAGGTTAGCGGGCCTGACAGATACGCAGTATTTT
D: NA; size: NA; V: TRBV28; length: 16; J: TRBJ1-5; CDR3: CASSLIAGGSNQPQHF; DNA: TGTGCCAGCAGCCTGATCGCAGGTGGGAGCAATCAGCCCCAGCATTTT
D: NA; size: once; V: TRBV9; length: 16; J: TRBJ2-3; CDR3: CASSAKVGMGTDTQYF; DNA: TGTGCCAGCAGCGCGAAAGTGGGTATGGGCACAGATACGCAGTATTTT
D: TRBD2; size: NA; V: TRBV5-6; length: 15; J: TRBJ2-1; CDR3: CASSPNRGGRNEQFF; DNA: TGTGCCAGCAGCCCCAACCGGGGGGGGCGTAATGAGCAGTTCTTC
D: TRBD1; size: NA; V: TRBV5-4; length: 15; J: TRBJ2-7; CDR3: CASSSAGQGFYEQYF; DNA: TGTGCCAGCAGCTCGGCGGGACAGGGATTCTACGAGCAGTACTTC
D: TRBD1; size: NA; V: TRBV28; length: 16; J: TRBJ1-1; CDR3: CASSPTGRVGNTEAFF; DNA: TGTGCCAGCAGCCCGACAGGGCGGGTTGGGAACACTGAAGCTTTCTTT
D: NA; size: NA; V: TRBV30; length: 15; J: TRBJ2-7; CDR3: CAWSVRGKSSYEQYF; DNA: TGTGCCTGGAGTGTACGAGGAAAGAGCTCCTACGAGCAGTACTTC
D: TRBD1; size: NA; V: TRBV13; length: 15; J: TRBJ1-2; CDR3: CASSPAGTVRSGYTF; DNA: TGTGCCAGCAGCCCCGCCGGGACAGTGAGGAGTGGCTACACCTTC